This is a list of T cell receptor beta chains from one sample in a study of blood T cell repertoires in COVID-19. TCRdb keeps only in-frame clones here, not all; method: immunoSEQ multiplex PCR. This table holds 150,000 to 200,000 clones, roughly 90% found once. Specimen: peripheral blood. These TCRs come from a woman in her fifties or sixties with COVID-19, enrolled during active disease. The CDR3 runs from the conserved cysteine through the conserved F or W. D genes are given only for firm matches. For some rows the clone size is stated as once, few or many, or as a class when expanded; others skip it.

j_call: TRBJ2-7; d_call: NA; clone_size: NA; v_call: TRBV18; cdr3_length: 14; cdr3_nt: TGTGCCAGCTCACCGGGCAGGGCGTCCTACGAGCAGTACTTC; cdr3_aa: CASSPGRASYEQYF
j_call: TRBJ1-5; d_call: NA; clone_size: NA; v_call: TRBV9; cdr3_length: 14; cdr3_nt: TGTGCCAGCAGCCCCGACGGAGTTAGTCAGCCCCAGCATTTT; cdr3_aa: CASSPDGVSQPQHF
j_call: TRBJ1-2; d_call: TRBD1; clone_size: NA; v_call: TRBV6-4; cdr3_length: 15; cdr3_nt: TGTGCCAGCAGTGCCGGGACAGGGATGAACTATGGCTACACCTTC; cdr3_aa: CASSAGTGMNYGYTF
j_call: TRBJ2-2; d_call: NA; clone_size: NA; v_call: TRBV7-8; cdr3_length: 16; cdr3_nt: TGTGCCAGCAGCTCCCAGACAGGTCCCCACACCGGGGAGCTGTTTTTT; cdr3_aa: CASSSQTGPHTGELFF
j_call: TRBJ1-5; d_call: TRBD1; clone_size: NA; v_call: TRBV6-1; cdr3_length: 16; cdr3_nt: TGTGCCAGCAGTGAATCCGACAGGGAAATCCGACAGCCCCAGCATTTT; cdr3_aa: CASSESDREIRQPQHF
j_call: TRBJ2-7; d_call: NA; clone_size: few; v_call: TRBV4-1; cdr3_length: 13; cdr3_nt: TGCGCCAGCAGCCAATCGCCAGGCTACGAGCAGTACTTC; cdr3_aa: CASSQSPGYEQYF
j_call: TRBJ1-2; d_call: NA; clone_size: NA; v_call: TRBV5-6; cdr3_length: 14; cdr3_nt: TGTGCCAGCAGCTTGGGTTCAGGGATGCATGGCTACACCTTC; cdr3_aa: CASSLGSGMHGYTF
j_call: TRBJ1-1; d_call: NA; clone_size: NA; v_call: TRBV4-3; cdr3_length: 15; cdr3_nt: TGCGCCAGCAGCCAAGATCGGGTCGTGAACACTGAAGCTTTCTTT; cdr3_aa: CASSQDRVVNTEAFF
j_call: TRBJ1-6; d_call: TRBD1; clone_size: NA; v_call: TRBV2; cdr3_length: 15; cdr3_nt: TGTGCCAGCAGTGCTAGGGACAGGCAAAATTCACCCCTCCACTTT; cdr3_aa: CASSARDRQNSPLHF
j_call: TRBJ2-7; d_call: NA; clone_size: NA; v_call: TRBV24-1; cdr3_length: 15; cdr3_nt: TGTGCCACCAGTTCCGCCACCACAGGGTACCACGAGCAGTACTTC; cdr3_aa: CATSSATTGYHEQYF
j_call: TRBJ1-3; d_call: NA; clone_size: few; v_call: TRBV11-3; cdr3_length: 14; cdr3_nt: TGTGCCAGCAGCTTAGGGCCAGCTGGAAACACCATATATTTT; cdr3_aa: CASSLGPAGNTIYF
j_call: TRBJ1-2; d_call: NA; clone_size: NA; v_call: TRBV7-8; cdr3_length: 16; cdr3_nt: TGTGCCAGCAGCCCCGGCGGGGGGGGGCTAAACTATGGCTACACCTTC; cdr3_aa: CASSPGGGGLNYGYTF
j_call: TRBJ2-7; d_call: NA; clone_size: NA; v_call: TRBV5-6; cdr3_length: 12; cdr3_nt: TGTGCCAGCAGCTTCGGTTCTGACGAGCAGTACTTC; cdr3_aa: CASSFGSDEQYF
j_call: TRBJ1-1; d_call: NA; clone_size: NA; v_call: TRBV11-2; cdr3_length: 14; cdr3_nt: TGTGCCAGCAGCTTAGAGGGGGCTGGCACTGAAGCTTTCTTT; cdr3_aa: CASSLEGAGTEAFF
j_call: TRBJ2-5; d_call: TRBD1; clone_size: few; v_call: TRBV9; cdr3_length: 15; cdr3_nt: TGTGCCAGCAGCGTAGTAGGACAGGGGCAAGAGACCCAGTACTTC; cdr3_aa: CASSVVGQGQETQYF
j_call: TRBJ2-5; d_call: TRBD1; clone_size: once; v_call: TRBV19; cdr3_length: 15; cdr3_nt: TGTGCCAGTAGTATAGAGAGGGGGCTACGGGAGACCCAGTACTTC; cdr3_aa: CASSIERGLRETQYF
j_call: TRBJ1-4; d_call: TRBD1; clone_size: NA; v_call: TRBV19; cdr3_length: 14; cdr3_nt: TGTGCCAGTAGTACAGGGGGATATGGTGAAAAACTGTTTTTT; cdr3_aa: CASSTGGYGEKLFF
j_call: TRBJ1-2; d_call: TRBD1; clone_size: NA; v_call: TRBV5-8; cdr3_length: 12; cdr3_nt: TGTGCCAGCAGCTTGGTAGGGGGCGGCTACACCTTC; cdr3_aa: CASSLVGGGYTF
j_call: TRBJ1-1; d_call: TRBD1; clone_size: NA; v_call: TRBV5-1; cdr3_length: 15; cdr3_nt: TGCGCCAGCAGCTTGGTGACAGGGCCGAACACTGAAGCTTTCTTT; cdr3_aa: CASSLVTGPNTEAFF
j_call: TRBJ1-2; d_call: TRBD1; clone_size: NA; v_call: TRBV24-1; cdr3_length: 17; cdr3_nt: TGTGCCACCAGTGATTTCTGGGCGATGACAGGGAACTATGGCTACACCTTC; cdr3_aa: CATSDFWAMTGNYGYTF
j_call: TRBJ2-7; d_call: NA; clone_size: NA; v_call: TRBV21-1; cdr3_length: 14; cdr3_nt: TGTGCCAGCAACAAAACAGGGGTCTCCTACGAGCAGTACTTC; cdr3_aa: CASNKTGVSYEQYF
j_call: TRBJ2-1; d_call: TRBD2; clone_size: NA; v_call: TRBV7-2; cdr3_length: 16; cdr3_nt: TGTGCCAGCAGCACCACCGGGACTAGGTCAAGGAGTGAGCAGTTCTTC; cdr3_aa: CASSTTGTRSRSEQFF
j_call: TRBJ1-4; d_call: NA; clone_size: NA; v_call: TRBV7-9; cdr3_length: 15; cdr3_nt: TGTGCCAGCAGCTTAACAGAATATAATAATGAAAAACTGTTTTTT; cdr3_aa: CASSLTEYNNEKLFF
j_call: TRBJ2-7; d_call: TRBD1; clone_size: once; v_call: TRBV7-8; cdr3_length: 15; cdr3_nt: TGTGCCAGCAGCGGTCCCGGGACAGGGGCCTGGGAGCAGTACTTC; cdr3_aa: CASSGPGTGAWEQYF
j_call: TRBJ1-1; d_call: NA; clone_size: few; v_call: TRBV6-2/TRBV6-3; cdr3_length: 13; cdr3_nt: TGTGCCAGCAGTAACAGGAGAGGCACTGAAGCTTTCTTT; cdr3_aa: CASSNRRGTEAFF
j_call: TRBJ2-3; d_call: NA; clone_size: NA; v_call: TRBV7-9; cdr3_length: 17; cdr3_nt: TGTGCCAGCAGCTTAGAGCCCCTGATATCTAGCACAGATACGCAGTATTTT; cdr3_aa: CASSLEPLISSTDTQYF
j_call: TRBJ1-1; d_call: TRBD1; clone_size: NA; v_call: TRBV6-4; cdr3_length: 16; cdr3_nt: TGTGCCAGCAGGCCGACCATCGGGACAGGGGTCACTGAAGCTTTCTTT; cdr3_aa: CASRPTIGTGVTEAFF
j_call: TRBJ1-4; d_call: TRBD1; clone_size: NA; v_call: TRBV29-1; cdr3_length: 12; cdr3_nt: TGCAGCGTTGGACAGGGGGGCGAAAAACTGTTTTTT; cdr3_aa: CSVGQGGEKLFF
j_call: TRBJ2-5; d_call: NA; clone_size: NA; v_call: TRBV7-8; cdr3_length: 14; cdr3_nt: TGTGCCAGCAGCTTAGGGCAGGGGGGAAAGACCCAGTACTTC; cdr3_aa: CASSLGQGGKTQYF
j_call: TRBJ2-5; d_call: NA; clone_size: NA; v_call: TRBV11-2; cdr3_length: 15; cdr3_nt: TGTGCCAGCAGCTTAGTCCTGTCCTCCGCAGGGACCCAGTACTTC; cdr3_aa: CASSLVLSSAGTQYF
j_call: TRBJ2-3; d_call: NA; clone_size: NA; v_call: TRBV4-2; cdr3_length: 17; cdr3_nt: TGTGCCAGCAGCCAAGATAGTTTGCGGGACTGCACAGATACGCAGTATTTT; cdr3_aa: CASSQDSLRDCTDTQYF
j_call: TRBJ1-2; d_call: NA; clone_size: NA; v_call: TRBV9; cdr3_length: 12; cdr3_nt: TGTGCCAGCAGCTCCCCTGGGGAGGGCTACACCTTC; cdr3_aa: CASSSPGEGYTF
j_call: TRBJ1-2; d_call: TRBD1; clone_size: NA; v_call: TRBV11-2; cdr3_length: 17; cdr3_nt: TGTGCCAGCAGGTCCCGGCGGGGCCAGGGGGAGGACTATGGCTACACCTTC; cdr3_aa: CASRSRRGQGEDYGYTF
j_call: TRBJ2-7; d_call: NA; clone_size: NA; v_call: TRBV18; cdr3_length: 12; cdr3_nt: TGTGCCAGCTCACCTAAACAGGGCGGGCAGTACTTC; cdr3_aa: CASSPKQGGQYF
j_call: TRBJ1-3; d_call: NA; clone_size: NA; v_call: TRBV6-4; cdr3_length: 15; cdr3_nt: TGTGCCAGCAGCGAAGCCAGGGGCCCTGGAAACACCATATATTTT; cdr3_aa: CASSEARGPGNTIYF
j_call: TRBJ1-1; d_call: NA; clone_size: NA; v_call: TRBV28; cdr3_length: 16; cdr3_nt: TGTGCCAGCAGTTTGCCGCGGGAGAGGATGAACACTGAAGCTTTCTTT; cdr3_aa: CASSLPRERMNTEAFF
j_call: TRBJ2-1; d_call: TRBD2; clone_size: NA; v_call: TRBV7-2; cdr3_length: 16; cdr3_nt: TGTGCCAGCAGCGCGAGCGGGAGAAGGGGCTACAATGAGCAGTTCTTC; cdr3_aa: CASSASGRRGYNEQFF
j_call: TRBJ2-7; d_call: NA; clone_size: NA; v_call: TRBV5-4; cdr3_length: 15; cdr3_nt: TGTGCCAGCAGCTCCAGGGTCCAGAGCTCCTACGGGCAGTACTTC; cdr3_aa: CASSSRVQSSYGQYF
j_call: TRBJ2-1; d_call: TRBD2; clone_size: NA; v_call: TRBV6-5; cdr3_length: 16; cdr3_nt: TGTGCCAGCAGTTACTTCACTAGCGGGGGGACGGATGAGCAGTTCTTC; cdr3_aa: CASSYFTSGGTDEQFF
j_call: TRBJ1-3; d_call: NA; clone_size: NA; v_call: TRBV28; cdr3_length: 16; cdr3_nt: TGTGCCAGCAGTTTAACGGGGATCAGCTCTGGAAACACCATATATTTT; cdr3_aa: CASSLTGISSGNTIYF
j_call: TRBJ1-1; d_call: NA; clone_size: NA; v_call: TRBV19; cdr3_length: 13; cdr3_nt: TGTGCCAGTAGTATGGGGGCAGCCACTGAAGCTTTCTTT; cdr3_aa: CASSMGAATEAFF
j_call: TRBJ2-2; d_call: NA; clone_size: NA; v_call: TRBV29-1; cdr3_length: 15; cdr3_nt: TGCAGCGTAGGAGGACAGTTCGCGAACACCGGGGAGCTGTTTTTT; cdr3_aa: CSVGGQFANTGELFF
j_call: TRBJ2-2; d_call: TRBD2; clone_size: NA; v_call: TRBV2; cdr3_length: 14; cdr3_nt: TGTGCCAGCAGCGGACTAGCTGGTAGCGGGGAGCTGTTTTTT; cdr3_aa: CASSGLAGSGELFF
j_call: TRBJ2-7; d_call: NA; clone_size: NA; v_call: TRBV5-1; cdr3_length: 14; cdr3_nt: TGCGCCAGCAGCTTGGTGGGGCAGAACTACGAGCAGTACTTC; cdr3_aa: CASSLVGQNYEQYF
j_call: TRBJ2-7; d_call: TRBD2; clone_size: once; v_call: TRBV14; cdr3_length: 13; cdr3_nt: TGTGCCAGCAGCCACGGGACTAACTACGAGCAGTACTTC; cdr3_aa: CASSHGTNYEQYF
j_call: TRBJ2-2; d_call: NA; clone_size: NA; v_call: TRBV27; cdr3_length: 14; cdr3_nt: TGTGCCAGCAGTTTAGGACAGAGCACCGGGGAGCTGTTTTTT; cdr3_aa: CASSLGQSTGELFF
j_call: TRBJ1-2; d_call: NA; clone_size: once; v_call: TRBV6-5; cdr3_length: 11; cdr3_nt: TGTGCCAGCCTCGCGGCGCGTGGCTACACCTTC; cdr3_aa: CASLAARGYTF
j_call: TRBJ2-2; d_call: NA; clone_size: once; v_call: TRBV9; cdr3_length: 13; cdr3_nt: TGTGCCAGCAGCGCCAGTTGGAGCGGGGAGCTGTTTTTT; cdr3_aa: CASSASWSGELFF
j_call: TRBJ1-1; d_call: NA; clone_size: NA; v_call: TRBV7-9; cdr3_length: 14; cdr3_nt: TGTGCCAGCAGCTTAGGTGGGGAGGCCACTGAAGCTTTCTTT; cdr3_aa: CASSLGGEATEAFF
j_call: TRBJ2-6; d_call: NA; clone_size: NA; v_call: TRBV19; cdr3_length: 16; cdr3_nt: TGTGCCAGTAGCGGGCAGGGAAGCTCTGGGGCCAACGTCCTGACTTTC; cdr3_aa: CASSGQGSSGANVLTF
j_call: TRBJ1-4; d_call: TRBD1; clone_size: once; v_call: TRBV5-8; cdr3_length: 15; cdr3_nt: TGTGCCAGCAGCCCGGAACAGGGGGTTTTTGAAAAACTGTTTTTT; cdr3_aa: CASSPEQGVFEKLFF
j_call: TRBJ1-2; d_call: TRBD1; clone_size: once; v_call: TRBV3-1/TRBV3-2; cdr3_length: 14; cdr3_nt: TGTGCCAGCAGCCCCGGTCGGACAGGTGCTGGCTACACCTTC; cdr3_aa: CASSPGRTGAGYTF
j_call: TRBJ1-1; d_call: TRBD1; clone_size: NA; v_call: TRBV19; cdr3_length: 20; cdr3_nt: TGTGCCAGTAGAATAGGCCGGGGGACAGGCCCTGGGCCGGGGAACACTGAAGCTTTCTTT; cdr3_aa: CASRIGRGTGPGPGNTEAFF
j_call: TRBJ2-7; d_call: NA; clone_size: NA; v_call: TRBV6-5; cdr3_length: 15; cdr3_nt: TGTGCCAGCAGTTACTTCGTGGGAGCTACCAACGAGCAGTACTTC; cdr3_aa: CASSYFVGATNEQYF